The T cell receptor beta chain under discussion was sequenced for a study of blood T cell repertoires in COVID-19 (dated by TCRdb to between 2020 and 2021). With respect to the entire study: Collaborator samples came from the United States, Italy and Spain and covered acute and convalescent phases of COVID-19. Nearly every sample came with metadata listing a de-identified subject ID, COVID-19 status, age in years and sex. The samples were drawn from the first 160 participants of the ongoing ImmuneRACE study and from 1,254 subjects provided by 6 global collaborators. The dataset comprised deeply sampled blood TCRbeta repertoires from subjects exposed to, actively infected with, or recovered from COVID-19. Where HLA class I and class II types were available, the types were taken from metadata supplied by the sample provider, not from assay-based typing. The material from the prospective study consisted of cDNA or gDNA derived from T cells, B-cell-depleted T cells, or PBMCs. The repertoires were released in a freely available public database meant as a resource for research on the immune response to SARS-CoV-2.

About this clone itself: Its recognized antigen is unknown. No base quality information exists; no much larger clone differs at one position.

Whole blood was collected in K2EDTA tubes by collaborating institutions according to the institutions' own protocols. For TCRbeta analysis, collaborator samples were shipped as frozen whole blood, as isolated PBMCs, or as DNA extracted from either sample type. TCRbeta CDR3 regions were amplified from genomic DNA using the immunoSEQ Assay, a bias-controlled multiplex PCR. In the paper's pipeline: The number of nucleated cells in each sample was estimated from the amplification of reference gene primers within the assay. Sequence reads were collapsed and filtered to measure the absolute abundance of every unique TCRbeta CDR3 rearrangement. For each sample, productive Simpson clonality was calculated as the square root of Simpson's diversity index across productive rearrangements. The table comes from immuneACCESS by way of TCRdb, which keeps in-frame sequences with V and J called. Part of the clones is missing from these tables; in studies checked, under half for an unresolved V gene and the rest for unknown reasons. V, J and clone size are taken as reported in that table, and D and trimming were inferred from the DNA itself. The sample yields about 58,000 clones; 75% to 90% were counted once. Jointly, the top ten make up approximately 15% of the sample.

The investigation overall reported the following: Clinical and demographic metadata were provided uncurated, with the amount varying by source and participant.

As encoded in the germline V gene (reference sequence), CDR1 is LNHDA while CDR2 is SQIVND. The CDR3 runs 15 amino acids, cysteine and phenylalanine included. Only CDR3 DNA remains: 45 bases, in frame from the first base. V was cut back by 8 bases and J by 5 bases, leaving a gap of 18 bases between them. This sequence originates from a woman aged 60 to 75 with active COVID-19. Recombination connected TRBV19 to TRBJ2-2, with a tentative D gene TRBD2 over 6 matching bases. Sample: peripheral blood. The DNA is TGTGCCAGTCGTGGCGGGACCTTAGGTACCGGGGAGCTGTTTTTT. It codes for CASRGGTLGTGELFF.